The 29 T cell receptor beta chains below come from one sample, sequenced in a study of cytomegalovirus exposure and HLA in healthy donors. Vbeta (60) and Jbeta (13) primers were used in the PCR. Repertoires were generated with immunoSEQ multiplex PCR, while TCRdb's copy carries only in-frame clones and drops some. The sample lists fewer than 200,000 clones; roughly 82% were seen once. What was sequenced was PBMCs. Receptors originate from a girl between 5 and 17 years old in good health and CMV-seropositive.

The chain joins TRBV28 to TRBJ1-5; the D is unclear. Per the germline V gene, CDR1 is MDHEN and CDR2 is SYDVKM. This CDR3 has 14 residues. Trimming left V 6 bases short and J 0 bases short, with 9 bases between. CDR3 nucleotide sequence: TGTGCCAGCAGCGATTCACTTAGCAATCAGCCCCAGCATTTT. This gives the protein CASSDSLSNQPQHF. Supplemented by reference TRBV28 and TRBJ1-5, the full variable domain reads DVKVTQSSRYLVKRTGEKVFLECVQDMDHENMFWYRQDPGLGLRLIYFSYDVKMKEKGDIPEGYSVSREKKERFSLILESASTNQTSMYLCASSDSLSNQPQHFGDGTRLSIL.

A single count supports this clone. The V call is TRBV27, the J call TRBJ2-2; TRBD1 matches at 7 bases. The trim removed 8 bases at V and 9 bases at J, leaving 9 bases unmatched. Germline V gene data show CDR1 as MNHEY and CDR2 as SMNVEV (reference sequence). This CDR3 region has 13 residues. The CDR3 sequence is CASGWTGLRELFF. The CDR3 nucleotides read TGTGCCAGCGGGTGGACAGGCTTGAGGGAGCTGTTTTTT.

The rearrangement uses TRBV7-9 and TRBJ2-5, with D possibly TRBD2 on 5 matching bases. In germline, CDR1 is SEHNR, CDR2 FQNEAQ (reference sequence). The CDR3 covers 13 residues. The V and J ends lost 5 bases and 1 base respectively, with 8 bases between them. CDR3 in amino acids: CASSPGSQETQYF. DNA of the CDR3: TGTGCCAGCAGCCCGGGAAGCCAAGAGACCCAGTACTTC.

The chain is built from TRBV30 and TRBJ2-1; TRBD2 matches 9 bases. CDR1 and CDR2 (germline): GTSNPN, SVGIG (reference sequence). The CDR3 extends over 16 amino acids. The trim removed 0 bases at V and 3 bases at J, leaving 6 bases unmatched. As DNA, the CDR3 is TGTGCCTGGAGTGTATATCTAGCGGGAAGCTACAATGAGCAGTTCTTC. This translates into CAWSVYLAGSYNEQFF.

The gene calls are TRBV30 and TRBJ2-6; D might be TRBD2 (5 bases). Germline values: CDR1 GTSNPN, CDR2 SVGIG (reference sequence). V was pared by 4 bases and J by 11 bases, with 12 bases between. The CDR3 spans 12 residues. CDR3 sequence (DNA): TGTGCCTGGAAGAACTCCGGGGACGTCCTGACTTTC. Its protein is CAWKNSGDVLTF.

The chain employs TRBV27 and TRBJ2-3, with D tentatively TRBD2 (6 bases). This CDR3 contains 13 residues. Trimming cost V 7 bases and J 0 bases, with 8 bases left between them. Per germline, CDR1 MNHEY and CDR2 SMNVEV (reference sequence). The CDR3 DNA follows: TGTGCCAGCACCGGGGGTAGCACAGATACGCAGTATTTT. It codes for CASTGGSTDTQYF.

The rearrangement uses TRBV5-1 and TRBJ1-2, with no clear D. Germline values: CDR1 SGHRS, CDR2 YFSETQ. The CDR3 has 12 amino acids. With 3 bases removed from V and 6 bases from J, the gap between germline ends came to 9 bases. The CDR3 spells CASSSNMDGYTF. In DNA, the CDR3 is TGCGCCAGCAGCTCTAATATGGATGGCTACACCTTC.

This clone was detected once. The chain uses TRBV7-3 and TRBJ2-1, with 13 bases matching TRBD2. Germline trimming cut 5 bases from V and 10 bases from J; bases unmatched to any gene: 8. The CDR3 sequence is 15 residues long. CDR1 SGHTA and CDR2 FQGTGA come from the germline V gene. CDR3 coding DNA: TGTGCCAGCAGCCCGACTAGCGGGGGGATGAAGGAGCAGTTCTTC. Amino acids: CASSPTSGGMKEQFF. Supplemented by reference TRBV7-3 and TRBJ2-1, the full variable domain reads GAGVSQTPSNKVTEKGKYVELRCDPISGHTALYWYRQSLGQGPEFLIYFQGTGAADDSGLPNDRFFAVRPEGSVSTLKIQRTERGDSAVYLCASSPTSGGMKEQFFGPGTRLTVL.

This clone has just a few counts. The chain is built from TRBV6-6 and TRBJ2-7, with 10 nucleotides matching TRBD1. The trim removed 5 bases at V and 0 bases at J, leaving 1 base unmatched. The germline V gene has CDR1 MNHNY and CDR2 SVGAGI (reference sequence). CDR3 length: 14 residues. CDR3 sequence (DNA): TGTGCCAGCAGTGGGACAGGGGTCTCCTACGAGCAGTACTTC. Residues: CASSGTGVSYEQYF.

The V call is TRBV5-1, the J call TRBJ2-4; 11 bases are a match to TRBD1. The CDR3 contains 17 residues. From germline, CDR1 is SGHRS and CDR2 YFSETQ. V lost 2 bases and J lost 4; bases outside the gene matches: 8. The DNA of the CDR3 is TGCGCCAGCAGCTTACCGGGACAGGGGGAATTAAAAAACATTCAGTACTTC. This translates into CASSLPGQGELKNIQYF.

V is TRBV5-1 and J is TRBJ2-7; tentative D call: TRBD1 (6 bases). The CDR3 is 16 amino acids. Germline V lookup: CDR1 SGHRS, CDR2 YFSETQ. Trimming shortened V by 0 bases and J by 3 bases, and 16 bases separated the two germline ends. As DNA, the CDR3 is TGCGCCAGCAGCTTGGTATTGAGGGGGTTCGACTACGAGCAGTACTTC. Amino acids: CASSLVLRGFDYEQYF.

The chain's CDR3 is CASSQGGQGVYNEQFF. The CDR3 DNA sequence: TGCGCCAGCAGCCAGGGAGGACAGGGGGTGTACAATGAGCAGTTCTTC. This chain links TRBV4-3 with TRBJ2-1, with 10 bases identical to TRBD1. Germline V lookup: CDR1 LGHNA, CDR2 YSLEER. This CDR3 spans 16 amino acids. The V gene end was trimmed by 3 bases and the J gene end by 4 bases; junction bases not matched to a gene: 6.

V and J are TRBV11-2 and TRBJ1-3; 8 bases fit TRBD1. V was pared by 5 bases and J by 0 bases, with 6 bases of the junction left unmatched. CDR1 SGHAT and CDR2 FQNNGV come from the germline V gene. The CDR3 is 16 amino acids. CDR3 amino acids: CASSGDRGLSGNTIYF. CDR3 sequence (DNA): TGTGCCAGCAGCGGCGACAGGGGACTCTCTGGAAACACCATATATTTT. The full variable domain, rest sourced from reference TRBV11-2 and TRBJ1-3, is EAGVAQSPRYKIIEKRQSVAFWCNPISGHATLYWYQQILGQGPKLLIQFQNNGVVDDSQLPKDRFSAERLKGVDSTLKIQPAKLEDSAVYLCASSGDRGLSGNTIYFGEGSWLTVV.

The CDR3 reads CASSLVSLDRGPYEQYF. The CDR3 nucleotides are TGTGCCAGCAGCTTAGTAAGCCTGGACAGGGGCCCCTACGAGCAGTACTTC. This sequence joins TRBV7-4 and TRBJ2-7; 9 bases match TRBD1. With V trimmed by 1 base and J by 2 bases, 9 bases remained unmatched. Germline loops: CDR1 SGHVT, CDR2 SQSDAQ. This CDR3 is built from 17 residues.

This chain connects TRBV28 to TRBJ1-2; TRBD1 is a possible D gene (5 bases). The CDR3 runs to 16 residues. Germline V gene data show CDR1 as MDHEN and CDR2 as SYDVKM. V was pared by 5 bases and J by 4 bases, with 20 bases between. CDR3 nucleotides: TGTGCCAGCAGTCCTATCACTGGGCAGGGAGGCTATGGCTACACCTTC. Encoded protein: CASSPITGQGGYGYTF.

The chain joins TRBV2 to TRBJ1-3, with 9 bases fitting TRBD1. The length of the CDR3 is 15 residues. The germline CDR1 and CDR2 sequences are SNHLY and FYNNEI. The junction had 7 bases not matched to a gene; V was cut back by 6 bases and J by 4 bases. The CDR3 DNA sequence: TGTGCCAGCAGGCGTCCTGGGACAGGGGGAAACACCATATATTTT. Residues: CASRRPGTGGNTIYF.

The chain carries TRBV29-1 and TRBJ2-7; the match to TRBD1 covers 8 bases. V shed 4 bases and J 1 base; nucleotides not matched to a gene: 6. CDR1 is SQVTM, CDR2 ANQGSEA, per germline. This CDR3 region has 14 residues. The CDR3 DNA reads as TGCAGCGTTGCCACGCAGGGGGCTTCCTACGAGCAGTACTTC. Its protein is CSVATQGASYEQYF.

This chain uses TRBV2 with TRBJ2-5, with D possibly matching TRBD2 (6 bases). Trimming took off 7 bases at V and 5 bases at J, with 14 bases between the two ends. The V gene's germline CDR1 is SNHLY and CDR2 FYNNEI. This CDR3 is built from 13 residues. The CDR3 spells CASTGGGTETQYF. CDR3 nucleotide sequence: TGTGCCAGCACCGGTGGGGGGACTGAGACCCAGTACTTC. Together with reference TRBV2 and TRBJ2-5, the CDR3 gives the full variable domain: EPEVTQTPSHQVTQMGQEVILRCVPISNHLYFYWYRQILGQKVEFLVSFYNNEISEKSEIFDDQFSVERPDGSNFTLKIRSTKLEDSAMYFCASTGGGTETQYFGPGTRLLVL.

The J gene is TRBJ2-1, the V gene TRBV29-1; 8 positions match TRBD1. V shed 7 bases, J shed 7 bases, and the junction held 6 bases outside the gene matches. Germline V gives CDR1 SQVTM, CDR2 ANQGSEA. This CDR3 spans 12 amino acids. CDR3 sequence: CSAGQGGNEQFF. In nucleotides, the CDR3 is TGCAGCGCCGGACAGGGTGGAAATGAGCAGTTCTTC.

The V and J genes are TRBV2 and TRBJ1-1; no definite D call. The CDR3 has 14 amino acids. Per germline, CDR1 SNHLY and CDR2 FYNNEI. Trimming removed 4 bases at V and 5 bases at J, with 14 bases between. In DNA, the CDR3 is TGTGCCAGCAGTGCAAGTCAGGCGGGTACTGAAGCTTTCTTT. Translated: CASSASQAGTEAFF. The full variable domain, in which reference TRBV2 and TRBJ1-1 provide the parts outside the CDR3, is EPEVTQTPSHQVTQMGQEVILRCVPISNHLYFYWYRQILGQKVEFLVSFYNNEISEKSEIFDDQFSVERPDGSNFTLKIRSTKLEDSAMYFCASSASQAGTEAFFGQGTRLTVV.

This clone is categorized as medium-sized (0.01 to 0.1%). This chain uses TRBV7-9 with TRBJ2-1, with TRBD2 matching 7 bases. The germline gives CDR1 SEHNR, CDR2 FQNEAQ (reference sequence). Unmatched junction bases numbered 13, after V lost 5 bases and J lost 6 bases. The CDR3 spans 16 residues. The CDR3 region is CASSVLPREPGNEQFF. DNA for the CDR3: TGTGCCAGCAGCGTACTCCCGCGGGAGCCCGGCAATGAGCAGTTCTTC.

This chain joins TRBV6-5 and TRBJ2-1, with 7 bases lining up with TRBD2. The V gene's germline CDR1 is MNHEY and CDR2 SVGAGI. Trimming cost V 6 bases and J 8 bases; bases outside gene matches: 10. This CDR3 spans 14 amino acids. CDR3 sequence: CASRSSGLIDEQFF. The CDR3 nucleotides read TGTGCCAGCAGATCCTCGGGACTAATCGATGAGCAGTTCTTC.

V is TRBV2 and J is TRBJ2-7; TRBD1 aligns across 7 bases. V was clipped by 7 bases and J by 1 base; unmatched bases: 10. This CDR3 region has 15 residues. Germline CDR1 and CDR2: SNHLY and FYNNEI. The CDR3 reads CASKRRQGDSYEQYF. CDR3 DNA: TGTGCCAGCAAGAGACGACAGGGAGATTCCTACGAGCAGTACTTC.

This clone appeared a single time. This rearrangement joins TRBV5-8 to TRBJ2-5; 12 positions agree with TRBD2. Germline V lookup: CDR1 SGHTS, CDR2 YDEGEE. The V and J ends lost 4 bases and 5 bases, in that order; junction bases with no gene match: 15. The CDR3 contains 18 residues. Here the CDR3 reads CASSTGTSGPEVVETQYF. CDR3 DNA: TGTGCCAGCAGCACCGGGACTAGCGGGCCCGAGGTAGTGGAGACCCAGTACTTC.

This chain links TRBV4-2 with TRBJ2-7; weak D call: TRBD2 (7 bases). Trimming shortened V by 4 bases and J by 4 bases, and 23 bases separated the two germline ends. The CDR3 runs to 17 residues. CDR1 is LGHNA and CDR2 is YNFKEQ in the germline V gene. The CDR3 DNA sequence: TGTGCCAGCAGCCGAGAAGGAGGGGGGGGAGCTGTTTACGAGCAGTACTTC. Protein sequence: CASSREGGGGAVYEQYF.

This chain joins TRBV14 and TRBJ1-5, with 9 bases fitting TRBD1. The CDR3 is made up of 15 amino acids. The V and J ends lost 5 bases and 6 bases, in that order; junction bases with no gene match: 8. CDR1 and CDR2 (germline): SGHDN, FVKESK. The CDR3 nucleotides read TGTGCCAGCAGCAAGACAGGGGGGGGCCGTCAGCCCCAGCATTTT. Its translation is CASSKTGGGRQPQHF.

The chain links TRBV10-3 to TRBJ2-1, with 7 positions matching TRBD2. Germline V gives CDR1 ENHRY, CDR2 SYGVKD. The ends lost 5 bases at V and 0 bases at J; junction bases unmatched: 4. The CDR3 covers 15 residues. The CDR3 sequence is CAISLAESSYNEQFF. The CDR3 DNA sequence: TGTGCCATCAGTCTAGCGGAGAGCTCCTACAATGAGCAGTTCTTC.

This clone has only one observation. CDR3 loop: CASSFRDRGSYEQYF. CDR3 coding DNA: TGTGCCAGCAGTTTCCGGGACAGGGGGTCCTACGAGCAGTACTTC. V and J are TRBV2 and TRBJ2-7, with 11 bases lining up with TRBD1. The ends lost 5 bases at V and 1 base at J; junction bases unmatched: 4. This CDR3 contains 15 residues. The germline V gene encodes CDR1 SNHLY and CDR2 FYNNEI.

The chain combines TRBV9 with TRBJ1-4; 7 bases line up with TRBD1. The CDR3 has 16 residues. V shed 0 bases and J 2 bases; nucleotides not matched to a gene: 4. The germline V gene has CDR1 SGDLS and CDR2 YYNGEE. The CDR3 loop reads CASSVEAGQTNEKLFF. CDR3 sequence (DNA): TGTGCCAGCAGCGTAGAGGCGGGACAGACTAATGAAAAACTGTTTTTT.